Listed here is a single T cell receptor (beta chain). The CDR3 has 18 amino acids. V was shortened by 0 bases and J by 3 bases, with 18 bases between the two germline ends. Germline-derived CDR1 and CDR2 are SGHKS and YYEKEE (reference sequence). This sample is part of a study of blood T cell repertoires in COVID-19. Measured with immunoSEQ multiplex PCR; TCRdb has only the in-frame clones, and not every one. Found here are around 260,000 clones, about 86% of them singletons; the top ten hold around 3.9%. Sequenced sample: PBMCs or T cells enriched from blood (not recorded which). The TCR sequence derives from a man in his thirties or forties with acute COVID-19. The chain has TRBV5-5 and TRBJ1-4; D perhaps matches TRBD1 (5 bases). CDR3 loop: CASSLGRQGVQANEKLFF. CDR3 sequence (DNA): TGTGCCAGCAGCTTGGGTCGGCAGGGCGTACAAGCTAATGAAAAACTGTTTTTT.